The clone carrying this TCR beta chain appeared once. Its specificity is unknown. This sample was taken from a study of vaccination effects on CD4 cells after COVID-19. Broader study findings: Healthy vaccinees' vaccine-induced clones included only 1 of 255 that recognized common cold coronaviruses.

Sequenced by immunoSEQ multiplex PCR; TCRdb stores in-frame clones only, minus some. The data hold approximately 30,000 clones, with roughly 86% observed a single time. After removal of 5 bases from V and 6 bases from J, the junction contained 8 bases not matched to a gene. CDR3 length: 16 residues. Germline-derived CDR1 and CDR2 are SGHNT and YENEEA. Antigen-specific CD4+ T cells were expanded with viral peptide pools in the ViraFEST assay before sequencing. Having been cultured for under twelve days, the cells underwent CD4+ T cell isolation. Everyone in the study got two shots of either the BNT162b2 or mRNA-1273 vaccine.

Specimen: CD4+ T cells from PBMCs cultured with HCoV-NL63 spike peptides, collected after COVID-19 vaccination. The clonotype comes from a human donor who received a COVID-19 vaccine. Some clones in this sample may be carry-over from other donors' samples. This chain links TRBV11-3 with TRBJ1-3; 12 nucleotides line up with TRBD1. In DNA, the CDR3 is TGTGCCAGCAGCCCGGGACAGGGGGCCGGTCAAAACACCATATATTTT. Amino acid sequence: CASSPGQGAGQNTIYF.